This T cell receptor (beta chain) was profiled in a study of shared clonotypes between healthy human individuals. Data came from immunoSEQ multiplex PCR; TCRdb stores just in-frame clones and leaves some out. The sample contains about 750,000 clones, 92% of which appear only once. Notes on the study in general: Though the depth was large, rarefaction showed that sorted-subset sequencing was incomplete. A handful of donors showed sharing of approximately 5% of naive CD4 clonotypes.

Naive CD8 isolation took CD45RO-negative cells positively selected for CCR7 and excluded terminally differentiated effector memory CD45RA+ cells. This clone was seen a single time. What it binds is not known. The same CDR3 also results from other DNA sequences found in this sample. Trimming removed 0 bases at V and 2 bases at J, with 12 bases between. Germline V gene data show CDR1 as SGDLS and CDR2 as YYNGEE. The CDR3 is 15 residues long. Material: naive CD8+ T cells sorted from blood. The TCR sequence derives from a man aged 25-40 years in good health. This chain links TRBV9 with TRBJ2-7; a possible D gene is TRBD2 (6 bases). CDR3 nucleotide sequence: TGTGCCAGCAGCGTAGGGGGACTGGGAGCCTACGAGCAGTACTTC. This codes for CASSVGGLGAYEQYF.